One sample yielded the 19 T cell receptor beta chains listed below, sequenced in a study of T-cell reconstitution after alpha-beta-depleted transplantation in children. TCRbeta library preparation incorporated unique molecular identifiers. MiXCR, applied by TCRdb to the PCR reads, yields one record per CDR3 protein. The sample yields roughly 490,000 distinct CDR3 sequences, approximately 10% seen once. The sequencing here drew on PBMCs, mostly from graft donor cells, taken 180 days after TCRalphabeta/CD19-depleted stem cell transplant. All receptors derive from a female patient aged 2 to 10 who had a stem cell transplant for aplastic anemia, so the T cells may come from the graft donor.

This clonotype was observed a handful of times. The J gene is TRBJ1-1, the V gene TRBV11-3; TRBD1 matches at 9 bases. The CDR3 spans 14 residues. With V trimmed by 5 bases and J by 4 bases, 5 bases remained unmatched. Germline V gives CDR1 SGHNT, CDR2 YENEEA. The CDR3 bases are TGTGCCAGCAGCCACCGGGACAGGGTCACTGAAGCTTTCTTT. Its protein product is CASSHRDRVTEAFF.

The rearrangement joins TRBV29-1 to TRBJ2-2, with D unclear. V gave up 2 bases and J gave up 6 bases, with 7 bases separating them. Germline V gives CDR1 SQVTM, CDR2 ANQGSEA. There are 12 residues in the CDR3. CDR3 nucleotide sequence: TGCAGCGTTGAAAACCAACCCGGGGAGCTGTTTTTT. It is translated as CSVENQPGELFF.

The chain joins TRBV7-8 to TRBJ2-7, with 14 nucleotides matching TRBD2. V was clipped by 5 bases and J by 11 bases; unmatched bases: 8. The CDR3 runs 14 residues. The germline V gene encodes CDR1 SGHVS and CDR2 FQNEAQ. The CDR3 sequence: CASSTGTSGSNKYV. The CDR3 DNA sequence: TGTGCCAGCAGCACTGGGACTAGCGGGAGTAACAAGTACGTC.

This clonotype came up a few times. This chain links TRBV7-9 with TRBJ1-1; 8 bases match TRBD1. The CDR3 covers 13 residues. The J segment lost 1 base and the V segment lost 9 bases, leaving 4 bases of the junction unmatched. CDR1 and CDR2 from the germline V gene are SEHNR and FQNEAQ (reference sequence). The CDR3 here is CASPGQENTEAFF. The CDR3 coding sequence is TGTGCCAGTCCGGGACAGGAGAACACTGAAGCTTTCTTT.

This chain connects TRBV6-5 to TRBJ1-3; D remains unclear. This CDR3 region has 14 residues. Germline CDR1 and CDR2: MNHEY and SVGAGI. Trimming left V 8 bases short and J 0 bases short, with 11 bases between. This CDR3 reads CASAARVSGNTIYF. CDR3 nucleotide sequence: TGTGCCAGCGCCGCGCGGGTCTCTGGAAACACCATATATTTT.

A few counts support this clonotype. V usage is TRBV6-5 and J usage is TRBJ2-1, with D tentatively TRBD1 or TRBD2 (5 bases each). V lost 0 bases and J lost 4, with 13 bases in between. CDR1 MNHEY and CDR2 SVGAGI come from the germline V gene. This CDR3 region has 16 residues. DNA of the CDR3: TGTGCCAGCAGTTACTCCTCTGGGGGTTGGTACAATGAGCAGTTCTTC. This gives the protein CASSYSSGGWYNEQFF.

The chain is built from TRBV4-3 and TRBJ2-2, with D maybe TRBD1 (5 bases). V was trimmed by 4 bases and J by 0 bases, leaving 18 bases between them. The CDR3 length is 18 residues. Germline V lookup: CDR1 LGHNA, CDR2 YSLEER. Here the CDR3 DNA reads TGCGCCAGCAGCCCGAAGATTGACAGTTTCGCGAACACCGGGGAGCTGTTTTTT. This translates into CASSPKIDSFANTGELFF.

V and J are TRBV5-1 and TRBJ1-1; D remains ambiguous. The CDR3 has 11 amino acids. The V and J ends lost 1 base and 11 bases respectively, with 9 bases between them. Germline V gives CDR1 SGHRS, CDR2 YFSETQ. CDR3 bases: TGCGCCAGCAGCTTGAATGGTCTTGCTTTCTTT. Its protein is CASSLNGLAFF.

The J gene is TRBJ1-2, the V gene TRBV7-2; no clear D. There are 14 residues in the CDR3. Germline loops: CDR1 SGHTA, CDR2 FQGNSA. Trimming pared 5 bases from V and 2 bases from J, leaving 12 bases between. The CDR3 sequence is CASSPDSLNYGYTF. The CDR3 DNA follows: TGTGCCAGCAGCCCCGACTCTCTCAACTATGGCTACACCTTC.

In this sample, this clonotype turned up a few times. The chain couples TRBV9 to TRBJ2-3; 10 nucleotides agree with TRBD1. The CDR3 sequence is 14 residues long. In germline, CDR1 is SGDLS, CDR2 YYNGEE. J lost 5 bases, V lost 4 bases, and 4 bases had no gene match. The CDR3 DNA follows: TGTGCCAGCAGCATGGGACAGGGGCAAGATACGCAGTATTTT. This translates into CASSMGQGQDTQYF.

This clonotype was found a few times. This chain connects TRBV25-1 to TRBJ2-1; D ambiguous. Trimming removed 6 bases at V and 6 bases at J, with 15 bases between. This CDR3 comprises 14 residues. In germline, CDR1 is MGHDK, CDR2 SYGVNS. This CDR3 is CASREDGPANEQFF. Here the CDR3 DNA reads TGTGCCAGCAGAGAGGACGGGCCCGCCAATGAGCAGTTCTTC. Drawing the rest from reference TRBV25-1 and TRBJ2-1, the complete variable domain is EADIYQTPRYLVIGTGKKITLECSQTMGHDKMYWYQQDPGMELHLIHYSYGVNSTEKGDLSSESTVSRIRTEHFPLTLESARPSHTSQYLCASREDGPANEQFFGPGTRLTVL.

The chain couples TRBV24-1 to TRBJ1-1; TRBD1 matches 8 bases. The CDR3 sequence is 18 residues long. CDR1 is KGHDR, CDR2 SFDVKD, per germline. J gave up 4 bases and V 7 bases, and 19 bases lay outside the gene matches. Here the CDR3 DNA reads TGTGCCACCAGCGGGGACAGGTACGTCTTAACATGGGGCACTGAAGCTTTCTTT. Encoded protein: CATSGDRYVLTWGTEAFF.

This sequence joins TRBV7-2 and TRBJ1-5, with D unresolved. V lost 5 bases and J 6 bases, leaving 11 bases between the germline ends. Looked up from germline, CDR1 is SGHTA and CDR2 is FQGNSA. The CDR3 has 13 residues. CDR3 in amino acids: CASSTRVGQPQHF. CDR3 DNA sequence: TGTGCCAGCAGCACCCGGGTCGGTCAGCCCCAGCATTTT.

This rearrangement joins TRBV29-1 to TRBJ2-5; D is undetermined. V lost 3 bases to trimming and J lost 5 bases, with 10 bases between them. Germline CDR1 reads SQVTM; CDR2 reads ANQGSEA. This CDR3 contains 12 residues. CDR3 in amino acids: CSVDTASETQYF. CDR3 nucleotide sequence: TGCAGCGTTGACACCGCTTCGGAGACCCAGTACTTC.

In its sample, this clonotype was seen a few times. The chain is built from TRBV29-1 and TRBJ2-6; tentative D call: TRBD2 (6 bases). The CDR3 has 16 residues. The germline V and J ends were trimmed by 3 bases and 0 bases, with 12 bases remaining between them. Germline V gives CDR1 SQVTM, CDR2 ANQGSEA. The CDR3 DNA reads TGCAGCGTTGAGGAGGGGCCCAGCTCTGGGGCCAACGTCCTGACTTTC. Amino acids: CSVEEGPSSGANVLTF.

The chain has TRBV15 and TRBJ1-3; unclear D gene. The CDR3 is made up of 15 amino acids. Looked up from germline, CDR1 is LNHNV and CDR2 is YYDKDF (reference sequence). V shed 3 bases and J shed 2 bases, with 11 bases lying between them. The CDR3 DNA follows: TGTGCCACCAGCAGCGGAGAGCGGACTGGAAACACCATATATTTT. Encoded protein: CATSSGERTGNTIYF.

This clonotype was seen many times. This sequence joins TRBV7-9 and TRBJ1-4; D not certain. The CDR3 extends over 15 amino acids. In germline, CDR1 is SEHNR, CDR2 FQNEAQ (reference sequence). The V and J ends lost 4 bases and 0 bases respectively, with 9 bases between them. The CDR3 region is CASSSHGPTNEKLFF. The CDR3 nucleotides read TGTGCCAGCAGCTCACACGGGCCAACTAATGAAAAACTGTTTTTT.

In this sample, this clonotype turned up a few times. The chain employs TRBV7-2 and TRBJ1-1; no clear D. The CDR3 contains 15 residues. V gave up 6 bases and J gave up 1 base, with 15 bases separating them. CDR1 is SGHTA, CDR2 FQGNSA, per germline. The CDR3 coding sequence is TGTGCCAGCAGAGAGACCGGGCATGCGAACACTGAAGCTTTCTTT. This translates into CASRETGHANTEAFF.

This chain connects TRBV19 to TRBJ2-2, with D perhaps assigned TRBD1 or TRBD2 (5 bases each). Germline V gives CDR1 LNHDA, CDR2 SQIVND (reference sequence). The V end lost 1 base, the J end lost 2 bases, and 11 bases lay between the germline ends. This CDR3 is 16 amino acids long. The CDR3 loop is CASSIAGGLNTGELFF. The CDR3 DNA sequence: TGTGCCAGTAGTATAGCTGGGGGTCTTAACACCGGGGAGCTGTTTTTT.